This TCR beta chain was documented in a study of blood T cells in healthy people across ages. About this clonotype: Its antigen is not known.

Germline CDR1 reads MNHNY; CDR2 reads SVGAGI (reference sequence). The CDR3 has 14 residues. The germline V and J ends were trimmed by 7 bases and 3 bases, with 12 bases remaining between them. Alongside a J-beta primer mix, a sample-barcoded 5' primer served in a second PCR lasting roughly 6 to 11 cycles. Each CDR3 protein gets one entry after TCRdb re-called the 5' RACE reads with MiXCR. The data contain approximately 900,000 distinct CDR3 sequences, roughly 43% of them seen just once; the ten biggest clones take up about an eighth. General study results and limits: A strong correlation was seen between TCR beta diversity and naive T cell percentage.

The sequenced material came from blood. The V gene is TRBV6-6, the J gene TRBJ2-2; weak D call: TRBD2 (7 bases). The TCR sequence derives from a man aged 30 to 39 in good health. The DNA for the CDR3 is TGTGCCAGCAAGGGGGGGGTTTACACCGGGGAGCTGTTTTTT. Its translation is CASKGGVYTGELFF.